This T cell receptor (beta chain) is drawn from a study of T cell repertoires in aging, cancer and after chemotherapy. V was clipped by 7 bases and J by 4 bases, with 19 bases between them. The CDR3 has 15 amino acids. The V gene's germline CDR1 is MNHEY and CDR2 SVGEGT. Multiplex touch-down PCR with TRB-A/B primers amplified rearranged V-D-J TRB sequences. TCRdb re-analysed the multiplex PCR reads in MiXCR, keeping a single row per CDR3 protein. The data hold under 650 distinct CDR3 sequences, with about a quarter observed a single time. Amplification of TCR beta used genomic DNA extracted from peripheral blood.

The chain couples TRBV6-2 or TRBV6-3 to TRBJ1-1; D is unresolved. Input material: blood. This sequence originates from a human donor with a solid tumor. The CDR3 protein is CASTLGRRVGTEAFF. DNA of the CDR3: TGTGCCAGCACCCTAGGGCGTAGGGTTGGCACTGAAGCTTTCTTT.